These 30 T cell receptor beta chains share one sample of origin, sequenced in a study of blood T cell repertoires in COVID-19 (dated by TCRdb to 2020 to 2022). Receptor amplification or capture employed the immunoSEQ multiplex PCR assay. In TCRdb, the immuneACCESS table is reduced to in-frame sequences with V and J assigned. These tables do not hold every clone; where another copy was compared, an unresolved V gene accounts for under half, and the others remain unexplained. For this sample there are a few hundred thousand clones; approximately 86% appear just once. The ten top clones hold about 7.6% of the sample. The sequenced sample consisted of peripheral blood. Receptors were obtained from a woman in her 70s with active or convalescent COVID-19.

This chain uses TRBV27 with TRBJ1-5; D remains unclear. With 3 bases removed from V and 6 bases from J, the gap between germline ends came to 9 bases. The germline CDR1 and CDR2 sequences are MNHEY and SMNVEV (reference sequence). This CDR3 has 13 amino acids. CDR3 loop: CASSFVGGQPQHF. The DNA for the CDR3 is TGTGCCAGCAGTTTTGTTGGAGGTCAGCCCCAGCATTTT.

The V call is TRBV7-2, the J call TRBJ1-2; TRBD1 matches at 7 bases. V was clipped by 5 bases and J by 6 bases; unmatched bases: 6. The length of the CDR3 is 13 residues. Germline V gene sequence: CDR1 SGHTA, CDR2 FQGNSA. The CDR3 nucleotides are TGTGCCAGCAGCCTTAGGGGGCTTCATGGCTACACCTTC. Encoded protein: CASSLRGLHGYTF.

To note about this clone: This same CDR3 is encoded by further DNA sequences in the sample. The chain carries TRBV5-1 and TRBJ1-4; D remains ambiguous. Germline CDR1 SGHRS, CDR2 YFSETQ. The CDR3 has 13 residues. Trimming stripped 0 bases from V and 8 bases from J, with 8 bases between. CDR3 nucleotides: TGCGCCAGCAGCTTGGAACGAGGAGAAAAACTGTTTTTT. It is translated as CASSLERGEKLFF.

CDR3 residues: CATSDGGTGNTEAFF. In DNA form, the CDR3 reads TGTGCCACCAGTGATGGTGGGACAGGGAACACTGAAGCTTTCTTT. The genes are TRBV24-1 and TRBJ1-1, with TRBD1 matching over 8 bases. CDR1 and CDR2 (germline): KGHDR, SFDVKD. This CDR3 region has 15 residues. The J segment lost 1 base and the V segment lost 3 bases, leaving 3 bases of the junction unmatched.

The rearrangement joins TRBV21-1 to TRBJ2-7; TRBD2, the table's D call, was not compared with the DNA. TRBV21-1 is a known pseudogene. CDR3 length: 14 residues. In nucleotides, the CDR3 is TGTGCCAGCAGCGCCCGGGATCCCCCCTTGGAGCAGTACTTC. As protein: CASSARDPPLEQYF.

The rearrangement joins TRBV2 to TRBJ1-4; D is perhaps TRBD1 (5 bases). Germline V gene sequence: CDR1 SNHLY, CDR2 FYNNEI. V lost 5 bases and J 8 bases, leaving 12 bases between the germline ends. CDR3 length equals 13 residues. The CDR3 here is CASSSQGWEKLFF. CDR3 DNA: TGTGCCAGCAGTTCTCAGGGTTGGGAAAAACTGTTTTTT.

The chain recombines TRBV18 with TRBJ2-5; no reliable D call. The CDR3 loop spans 13 amino acids. Trimming cost V 2 bases and J 7 bases, with 11 bases left between them. Germline CDR1 is KGHSH and CDR2 is LQKENI. The CDR3, as DNA: TGTGCCAGCTCACCAGTAGTCCTCTGGACCCAGTACTTC. Translation: CASSPVVLWTQYF.

J is TRBJ2-2 and V is TRBV9; D possibly corresponds to TRBD2 (6 bases). Trimming stripped 4 bases from V and 7 bases from J, with 14 bases between. This CDR3 is built from 14 residues. Germline CDR1 and CDR2: SGDLS and YYNGEE. The CDR3, as DNA: TGTGCCAGCAGCCCGTCCGCGGGAAACGGGGAGCTGTTTTTT. Its protein product is CASSPSAGNGELFF.

The V and J genes are TRBV6-6 and TRBJ1-4; TRBD1 is a possible D gene (6 bases). This CDR3 is 12 amino acids long. Germline values: CDR1 MNHNY, CDR2 SVGAGI (reference sequence). V lost 7 bases and J 4 bases, leaving 7 bases between the germline ends. The CDR3 is CASKGGNEKLFF. In DNA form, the CDR3 reads TGTGCCAGCAAAGGGGGTAATGAAAAACTGTTTTTT.

The chain couples TRBV7-3 to TRBJ1-1; maybe TRBD1 (5 bases). Germline lookup yields CDR1 SGHTA and CDR2 FQGTGA. CDR3 length equals 15 residues. Trimming removed 4 bases from V and 6 bases from J, with 18 bases in between. The CDR3 sequence: CASSSGQGRGSEAFF. The CDR3 DNA reads as TGTGCCAGCAGCTCTGGACAAGGCCGAGGTTCTGAAGCTTTCTTT.

The J gene is TRBJ2-5, the V gene TRBV7-3; the D gene is possibly TRBD1 (6 bases). Germline V lookup: CDR1 SGHTA, CDR2 FQGTGA. The CDR3 has 14 residues. V lost 2 bases and J 9 bases, leaving 16 bases between the germline ends. The CDR3 coding sequence is TGTGCCAGCAGCTTAGGGGCAGGGGTTCAGGCCCAGTACTTC. Translated: CASSLGAGVQAQYF. Full variable domain (missing parts from reference TRBV7-3 and TRBJ2-5): GAGVSQTPSNKVTEKGKYVELRCDPISGHTALYWYRQSLGQGPEFLIYFQGTGAADDSGLPNDRFFAVRPEGSVSTLKIQRTERGDSAVYLCASSLGAGVQAQYFGPGTRLLVL.

This clone appeared a single time. The chain combines TRBV6-2 or TRBV6-3 with TRBJ2-3; TRBD2 matches 16 bases. With V trimmed by 0 bases and J by 2 bases, 11 bases remained unmatched. The CDR3 is 21 residues long. The V gene's germline CDR1 is MNHEY and CDR2 SVGEGT. The CDR3 coding sequence is TGTGCCAGCAGTTACTCCCAACCGGGACTAGCGGGGGGGCTCGTCACAGATACGCAGTATTTT. This translates into CASSYSQPGLAGGLVTDTQYF.

This clone was seen a single time. The chain employs TRBV5-1 and TRBJ1-6, with D possibly being TRBD1 (6 bases). This CDR3 comprises 16 residues. V shed 2 bases and J shed 7 bases, with 16 bases lying between them. Germline values: CDR1 SGHRS, CDR2 YFSETQ. The CDR3 reads CASSFLQGFGNSPLHF. DNA for the CDR3: TGCGCCAGCAGCTTTCTACAGGGCTTCGGGAATTCACCCCTCCACTTT.

The CDR3 here is CASVSAFGTGRYGYTF. DNA of the CDR3: TGTGCCAGTGTCTCCGCCTTCGGGACAGGGAGATATGGCTACACCTTC. The rearrangement links TRBV19 to TRBJ1-2, with 9 bases identical to TRBD1. The CDR3 spans 16 residues. With 8 bases clipped from V and 5 bases from J, the junction kept 15 bases outside the gene matches. CDR1 and CDR2 from the germline V gene are LNHDA and SQIVND (reference sequence).

V and J are TRBV2 and TRBJ2-3; D is perhaps TRBD2 (7 bases). V gave up 3 bases and J gave up 4 bases, with 14 bases separating them. This CDR3 spans 15 amino acids. Germline-derived CDR1 and CDR2 are SNHLY and FYNNEI. CDR3 nucleotides: TGTGCCAGCAGTGAGCTAGAGGGGGGGGCAGATACGCAGTATTTT. This codes for CASSELEGGADTQYF.

This clone occurred a few times. The rearrangement joins TRBV11-2 to TRBJ2-7, with D perhaps TRBD1 (6 bases). V gave up 7 bases and J gave up 1 base, with 17 bases separating them. Per the germline V gene, CDR1 is SGHAT and CDR2 is FQNNGV. The CDR3 contains 15 residues. The CDR3 loop is CASTGQFTPSYEQYF. The CDR3 DNA reads TGTGCCAGCACTGGACAGTTTACCCCTTCCTACGAGCAGTACTTC.

The chain joins TRBV5-1 to TRBJ2-2; possible D gene TRBD2, 6 bases. The V gene lost 5 bases and the J gene lost 2 bases, with 13 bases spanning the gap. Germline CDR1 reads SGHRS; CDR2 reads YFSETQ. The CDR3 contains 15 residues. CDR3 protein: CASSSRDSNTGELFF. The DNA for the CDR3 is TGCGCCAGCAGTTCGCGGGACTCTAACACCGGGGAGCTGTTTTTT.

The chain couples TRBV10-2 to TRBJ1-2; a weak D match, TRBD1 (5 bases). This CDR3 has 14 residues. The germline V and J ends were trimmed by 10 bases and 2 bases, with 17 bases remaining between them. The germline CDR1 and CDR2 sequences are WSHSY and SAAADI. The CDR3 DNA reads as TGCGCCACCTACGGGGGGGAAGTGAACTATGGCTACACCTTC. Translating it yields CATYGGEVNYGYTF.

The chain links TRBV9 to TRBJ1-2, with 7 positions matching TRBD1. The junction had 10 bases not matched to a gene; V was cut back by 8 bases and J by 6 bases. CDR3 length: 13 residues. Germline V gives CDR1 SGDLS, CDR2 YYNGEE. The CDR3 nucleotides read TGTGCCAGTTCGACAGGGTATTCCGATGGCTACACCTTC. This codes for CASSTGYSDGYTF.

This chain joins TRBV5-8 and TRBJ1-2; tentatively, D is TRBD1 (5 bases). Per germline, CDR1 SGHTS and CDR2 YDEGEE. The CDR3 totals 12 residues. V gave up 4 bases and J gave up 13 bases, with 17 bases separating them. CDR3 sequence reads: CASSAQRGFSTF. The CDR3 DNA sequence: TGTGCCAGCAGCGCTCAAAGGGGATTCTCCACCTTC.

The genes are TRBV11-2 and TRBJ2-5, with D hard to call. V lost 1 base and J lost 4, with 7 bases in between. The germline V gene encodes CDR1 SGHAT and CDR2 FQNNGV. The CDR3 runs to 13 residues. The chain's CDR3 is CASSLGGRETQYF. CDR3 coding DNA: TGTGCCAGCAGCTTAGGAGGCAGAGAGACCCAGTACTTC.

V is TRBV10-3 and J is TRBJ1-4; D remains unclear. This CDR3 is built from 13 residues. The germline gives CDR1 ENHRY, CDR2 SYGVKD. Between the trimmed V and J ends, which lost 4 bases and 4 bases, there was a span of 7 bases. CDR3 residues: CAISGRINEKLFF. The CDR3 nucleotides are TGTGCCATCAGTGGCAGGATTAATGAAAAACTGTTTTTT.

The chain recombines TRBV6-2 or TRBV6-3 with TRBJ1-2; a weak D match, TRBD1 (5 bases). Germline CDR1 reads MNHEY; CDR2 reads SVGEGT. Trimming removed 5 bases from V and 2 bases from J, with 12 bases in between. This CDR3 contains 14 residues. CDR3: CASSTVQGNYGYTF. In DNA form, the CDR3 reads TGTGCCAGCAGTACGGTCCAGGGCAACTATGGCTACACCTTC.

V usage is TRBV24-1 and J usage is TRBJ2-3; possible D gene TRBD1, 6 bases. The CDR3 loop spans 18 amino acids. Germline loops: CDR1 KGHDR, CDR2 SFDVKD. The V and J ends lost 3 bases and 2 bases respectively, with 20 bases between them. The CDR3 sequence: CATSDPIGTKDFTDTQYF. The CDR3 nucleotides are TGTGCCACCAGTGATCCAATCGGGACAAAAGACTTCACAGATACGCAGTATTTT.

The rearrangement uses TRBV6-5 and TRBJ2-5; a weak D match, TRBD2 (6 bases). The CDR3 loop spans 14 amino acids. Germline V gene sequence: CDR1 MNHEY, CDR2 SVGAGI. The germline V and J ends were trimmed by 7 bases and 5 bases, with 17 bases remaining between them. The CDR3 loop is CASTPPAGRETQYF. CDR3 in DNA: TGTGCCAGCACCCCCCCGGCGGGGAGGGAGACCCAGTACTTC.

The J gene is TRBJ1-2, the V gene TRBV12-3 or TRBV12-4; no reliable D call. There are 13 residues in the CDR3. Trimming removed 2 bases at V and 1 base at J, with 5 bases between. The CDR3 DNA is TGTGCCAGCAGTTTACACAGTAACTATGGCTACACCTTC. This encodes CASSLHSNYGYTF.

The J gene is TRBJ2-2, the V gene TRBV10-3; tentative D call: TRBD1 (7 bases). Germline V lookup: CDR1 ENHRY, CDR2 SYGVKD. V was cut by 8 bases and J by 3 bases, with 13 bases left in between. The length of the CDR3 is 14 residues. The CDR3 spells CAIGGTADTGELFF. CDR3 bases: TGTGCCATCGGGGGGACAGCCGACACCGGGGAGCTGTTTTTT.

V is TRBV5-1 and J is TRBJ2-5; TRBD1 is a possible D gene (6 bases). Trimming took 3 bases from V and 5 from J, leaving 17 bases between them. Germline V lookup: CDR1 SGHRS, CDR2 YFSETQ. The CDR3 totals 15 residues. The DNA of the CDR3 is TGCGCCAGCAGCTACAGGGTGCTCGTCGGGGAGACCCAGTACTTC. It is translated as CASSYRVLVGETQYF. Full variable domain (remainder filled in from reference TRBV5-1 and TRBJ2-5): KAGVTQTPRYLIKTRGQQVTLSCSPISGHRSVSWYQQTPGQGLQFLFEYFSETQRNKGNFPGRFSGRQFSNSRSEMNVSTLELGDSALYLCASSYRVLVGETQYFGPGTRLLVL.

V gene TRBV21-1 combines with J gene TRBJ1-1; TRBD1 is the table's D call, not checked against the DNA. TRBV21-1 is reported as a pseudogene. The CDR3 spans 11 residues. The CDR3: CASPWTGVAFF. As DNA, the CDR3 is TGTGCCAGCCCCTGGACAGGGGTGGCTTTCTTT.

The chain recombines TRBV4-1 with TRBJ1-2; a possible D gene is TRBD1 (5 bases). The CDR3 has 14 amino acids. V lost 5 bases and J lost 5, with 15 bases in between. CDR1 and CDR2 from the germline V gene are MGHRA and YSYEKL. CDR3 DNA sequence: TGCGCCAGCAGCGGGGCCTTGGGGGGTTATGGCTACACCTTC. Amino acid sequence: CASSGALGGYGYTF.